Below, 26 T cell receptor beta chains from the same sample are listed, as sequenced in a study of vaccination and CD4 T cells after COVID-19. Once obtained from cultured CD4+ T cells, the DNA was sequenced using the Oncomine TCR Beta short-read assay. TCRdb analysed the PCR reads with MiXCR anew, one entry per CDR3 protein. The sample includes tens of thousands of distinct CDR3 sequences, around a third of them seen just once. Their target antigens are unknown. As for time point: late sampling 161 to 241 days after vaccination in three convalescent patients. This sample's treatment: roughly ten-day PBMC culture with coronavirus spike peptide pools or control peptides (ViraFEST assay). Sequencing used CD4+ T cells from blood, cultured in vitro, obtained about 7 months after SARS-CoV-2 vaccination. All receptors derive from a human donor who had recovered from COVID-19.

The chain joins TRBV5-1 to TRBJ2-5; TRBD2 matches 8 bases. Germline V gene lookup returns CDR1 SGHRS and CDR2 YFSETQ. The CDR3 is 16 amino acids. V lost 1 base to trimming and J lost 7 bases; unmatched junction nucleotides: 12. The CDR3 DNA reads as TGCGCCAGCAGCTTGTATCCGGGAGGGCCGTCTGGGACCCAGTACTTC. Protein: CASSLYPGGPSGTQYF.

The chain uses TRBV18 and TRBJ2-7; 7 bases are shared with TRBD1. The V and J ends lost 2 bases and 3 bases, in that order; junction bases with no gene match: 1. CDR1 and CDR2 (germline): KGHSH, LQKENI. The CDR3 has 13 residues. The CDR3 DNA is TGTGCCAGCTCACCAGGGGACAGCTACGAGCAGTACTTC. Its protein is CASSPGDSYEQYF. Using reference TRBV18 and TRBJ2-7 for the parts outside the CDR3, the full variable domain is NAGVMQNPRHLVRRRGQEARLRCSPMKGHSHVYWYRQLPEEGLKFMVYLQKENIIDESGMPKERFSAEFPKEGPSILRIQQVVRGDSAAYFCASSPGDSYEQYFGPGTRLTVT.

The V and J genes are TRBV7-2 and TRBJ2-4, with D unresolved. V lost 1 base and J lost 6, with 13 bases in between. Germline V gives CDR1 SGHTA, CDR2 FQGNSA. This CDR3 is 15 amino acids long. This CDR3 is CASSLEGTVGNIQYF. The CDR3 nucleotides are TGTGCCAGCAGCTTAGAGGGTACGGTGGGAAACATTCAGTACTTC.

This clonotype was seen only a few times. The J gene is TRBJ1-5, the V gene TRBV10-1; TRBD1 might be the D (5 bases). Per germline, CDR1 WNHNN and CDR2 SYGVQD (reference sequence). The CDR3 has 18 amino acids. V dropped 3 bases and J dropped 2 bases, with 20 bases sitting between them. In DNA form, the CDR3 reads TGCGCCAGCAGTGAAGGAGTAGCGGGGCAAGGGGGCAATCAGCCCCAGCATTTT. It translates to CASSEGVAGQGGNQPQHF.

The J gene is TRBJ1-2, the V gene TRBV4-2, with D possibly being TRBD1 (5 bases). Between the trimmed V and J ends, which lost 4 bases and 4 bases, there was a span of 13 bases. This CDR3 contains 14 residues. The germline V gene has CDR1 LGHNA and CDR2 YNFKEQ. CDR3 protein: CASSPMGGTYGYTF. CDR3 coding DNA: TGTGCCAGCAGCCCCATGGGGGGAACCTATGGCTACACCTTC.

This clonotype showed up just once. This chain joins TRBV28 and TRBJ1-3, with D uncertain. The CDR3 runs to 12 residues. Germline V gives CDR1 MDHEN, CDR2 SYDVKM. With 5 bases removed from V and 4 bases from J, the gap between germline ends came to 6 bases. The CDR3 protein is CASSRGGNTIYF. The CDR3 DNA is TGTGCCAGCAGTCGAGGAGGAAACACCATATATTTT.

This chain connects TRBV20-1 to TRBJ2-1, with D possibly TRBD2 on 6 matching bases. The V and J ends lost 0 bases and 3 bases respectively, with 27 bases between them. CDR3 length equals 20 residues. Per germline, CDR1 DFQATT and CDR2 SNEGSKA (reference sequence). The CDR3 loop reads CSARDPPWDSLGAYYNEQFF. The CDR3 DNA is TGCAGTGCTAGAGATCCCCCTTGGGACTCCCTGGGCGCCTACTACAATGAGCAGTTCTTC.

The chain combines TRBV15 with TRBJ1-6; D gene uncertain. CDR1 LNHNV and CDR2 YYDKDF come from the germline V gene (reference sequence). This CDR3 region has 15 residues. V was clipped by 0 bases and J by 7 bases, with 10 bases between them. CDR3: CATSREMGYNSPLHF. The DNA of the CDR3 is TGTGCCACCAGCAGAGAAATGGGATACAATTCACCCCTCCACTTT.

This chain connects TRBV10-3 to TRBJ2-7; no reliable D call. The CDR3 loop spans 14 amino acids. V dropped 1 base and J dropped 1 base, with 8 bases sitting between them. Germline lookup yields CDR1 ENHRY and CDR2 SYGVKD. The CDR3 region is CAISEYRRSYEQYF. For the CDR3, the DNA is TGTGCCATCAGTGAGTATAGGAGATCCTACGAGCAGTACTTC.

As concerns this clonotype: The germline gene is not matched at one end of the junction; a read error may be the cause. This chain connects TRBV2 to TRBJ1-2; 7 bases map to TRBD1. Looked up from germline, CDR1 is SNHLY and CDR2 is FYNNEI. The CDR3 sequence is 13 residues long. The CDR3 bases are TGTGTCAGCAGCCCCCGGGACAGCTATGGCTACACCTTC. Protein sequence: CVSSPRDSYGYTF.

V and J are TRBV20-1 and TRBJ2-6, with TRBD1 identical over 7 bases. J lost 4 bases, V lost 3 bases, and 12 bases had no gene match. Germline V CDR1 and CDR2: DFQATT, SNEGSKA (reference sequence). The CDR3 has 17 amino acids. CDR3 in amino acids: CSARLGTEAPGANVLTF. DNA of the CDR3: TGCAGTGCTAGGCTTGGGACAGAGGCGCCCGGGGCCAACGTCCTGACTTTC.

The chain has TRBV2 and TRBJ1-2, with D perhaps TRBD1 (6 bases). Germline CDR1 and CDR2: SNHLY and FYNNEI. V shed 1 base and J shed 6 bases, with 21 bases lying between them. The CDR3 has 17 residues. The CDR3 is CASSEDRVGGAFDGYTF. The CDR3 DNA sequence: TGTGCCAGCAGTGAAGATAGGGTTGGGGGGGCCTTTGATGGCTACACCTTC. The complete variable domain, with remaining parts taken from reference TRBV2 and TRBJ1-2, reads EPEVTQTPSHQVTQMGQEVILRCVPISNHLYFYWYRQILGQKVEFLVSFYNNEISEKSEIFDDQFSVERPDGSNFTLKIRSTKLEDSAMYFCASSEDRVGGAFDGYTFGSGTRLTVV.

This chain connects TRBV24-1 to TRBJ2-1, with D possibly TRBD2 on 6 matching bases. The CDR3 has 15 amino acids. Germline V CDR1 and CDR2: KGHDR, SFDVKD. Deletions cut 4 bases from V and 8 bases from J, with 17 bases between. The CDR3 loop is CATSDAGREMDEQFF. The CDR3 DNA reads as TGTGCCACCAGTGACGCGGGACGCGAGATGGATGAGCAGTTCTTC.

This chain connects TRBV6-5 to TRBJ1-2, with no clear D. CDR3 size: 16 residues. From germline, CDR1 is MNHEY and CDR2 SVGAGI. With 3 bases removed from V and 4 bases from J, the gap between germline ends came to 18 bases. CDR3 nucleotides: TGTGCCAGCAGTTATAGCAGTACTGGTACCGTCTATGGCTACACCTTC. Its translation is CASSYSSTGTVYGYTF.

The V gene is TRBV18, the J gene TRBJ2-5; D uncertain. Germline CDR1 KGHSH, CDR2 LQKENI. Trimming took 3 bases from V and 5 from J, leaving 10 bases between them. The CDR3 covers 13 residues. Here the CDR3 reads CASSPTHRETQYF. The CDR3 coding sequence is TGTGCCAGCTCACCGACGCATAGGGAGACCCAGTACTTC.

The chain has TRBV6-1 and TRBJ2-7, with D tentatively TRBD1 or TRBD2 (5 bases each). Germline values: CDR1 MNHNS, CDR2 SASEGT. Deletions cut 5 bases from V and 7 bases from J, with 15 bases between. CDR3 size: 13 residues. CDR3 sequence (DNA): TGTGCCAGCAGTCACAGGACCCGAGGGGAGCAGTACTTC. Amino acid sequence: CASSHRTRGEQYF.

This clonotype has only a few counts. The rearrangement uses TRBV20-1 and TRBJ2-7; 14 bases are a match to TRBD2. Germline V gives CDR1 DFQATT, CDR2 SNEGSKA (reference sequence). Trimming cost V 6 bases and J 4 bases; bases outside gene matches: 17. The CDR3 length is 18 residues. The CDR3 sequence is CSASPRGTSGSWRYEQYF. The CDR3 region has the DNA TGCAGTGCCTCTCCGAGAGGGACTAGCGGGAGCTGGCGTTACGAGCAGTACTTC.

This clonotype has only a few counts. CDR3 DNA: TGTGCCAGCAGTGTTAACAGGAGAGGCTATGGCTACACCTTC. Amino acid sequence: CASSVNRRGYGYTF. The chain has TRBV27 and TRBJ1-2; TRBD1 might be the D (5 bases). The V and J ends lost 5 bases and 4 bases respectively, with 14 bases between them. Germline V gene data show CDR1 as MNHEY and CDR2 as SMNVEV (reference sequence). The CDR3 loop spans 14 amino acids.

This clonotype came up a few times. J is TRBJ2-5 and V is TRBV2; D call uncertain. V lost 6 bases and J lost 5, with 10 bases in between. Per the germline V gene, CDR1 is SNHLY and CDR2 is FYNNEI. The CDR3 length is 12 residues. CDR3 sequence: CASRYTLETQYF. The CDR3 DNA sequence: TGTGCCAGCAGATACACCTTGGAGACCCAGTACTTC.

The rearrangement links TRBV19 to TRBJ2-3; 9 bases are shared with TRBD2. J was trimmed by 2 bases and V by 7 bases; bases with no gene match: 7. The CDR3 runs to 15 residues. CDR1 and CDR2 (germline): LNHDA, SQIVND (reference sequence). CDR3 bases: TGTGCCAGTAACCCGGGGACTAGCTCCACAGATACGCAGTATTTT. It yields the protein CASNPGTSSTDTQYF.

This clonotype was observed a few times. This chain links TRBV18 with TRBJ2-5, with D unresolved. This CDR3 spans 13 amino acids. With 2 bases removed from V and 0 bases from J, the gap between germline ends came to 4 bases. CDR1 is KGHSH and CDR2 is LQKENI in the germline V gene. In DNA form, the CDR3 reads TGTGCCAGCTCACCAGGGGACCAAGAGACCCAGTACTTC. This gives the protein CASSPGDQETQYF.

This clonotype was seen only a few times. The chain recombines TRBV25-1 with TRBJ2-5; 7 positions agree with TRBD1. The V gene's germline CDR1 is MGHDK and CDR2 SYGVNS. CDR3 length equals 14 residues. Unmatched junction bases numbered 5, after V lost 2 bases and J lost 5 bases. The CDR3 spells CASSEPTGVETQYF. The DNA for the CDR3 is TGTGCCAGCAGTGAACCAACAGGGGTCGAGACCCAGTACTTC.

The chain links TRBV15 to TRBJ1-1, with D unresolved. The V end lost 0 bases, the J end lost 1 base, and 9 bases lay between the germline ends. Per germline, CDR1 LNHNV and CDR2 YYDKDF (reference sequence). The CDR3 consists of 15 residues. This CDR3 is CATSRDINRNTEAFF. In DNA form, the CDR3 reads TGTGCCACCAGCAGAGATATCAATAGGAACACTGAAGCTTTCTTT.

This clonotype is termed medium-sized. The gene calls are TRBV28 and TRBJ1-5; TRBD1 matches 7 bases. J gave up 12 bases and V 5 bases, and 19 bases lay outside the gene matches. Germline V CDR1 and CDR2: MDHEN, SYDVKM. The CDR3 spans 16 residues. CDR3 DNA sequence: TGTGCCAGCAGTATAAACCTGATCCGGGGACAGAAAGGCCAGCATTTT. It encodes CASSINLIRGQKGQHF.

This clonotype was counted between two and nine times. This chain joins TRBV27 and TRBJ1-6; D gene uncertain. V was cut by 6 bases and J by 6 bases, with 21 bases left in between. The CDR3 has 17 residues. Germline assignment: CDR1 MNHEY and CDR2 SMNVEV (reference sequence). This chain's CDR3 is CASRVSRRTDFNSPLHF. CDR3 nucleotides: TGTGCCAGCAGGGTGTCTCGAAGGACGGATTTTAATTCACCCCTCCACTTT.

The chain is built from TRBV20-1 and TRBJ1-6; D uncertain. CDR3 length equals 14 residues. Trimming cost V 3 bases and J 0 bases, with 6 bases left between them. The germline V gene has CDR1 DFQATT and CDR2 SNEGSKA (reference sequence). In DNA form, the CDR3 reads TGCAGTGCTAGGGACGGCTCCTATAATTCACCCCTCCACTTT. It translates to CSARDGSYNSPLHF.